The 17 T cell receptor beta chains below were found in one sample sequenced in a study of OX40 agonist ivuxolimab in advanced cancers. The assay was immunoSEQ multiplex PCR, and TCRdb's table has in-frame clones only and misses some. Of approximately 30,000 clones detected, around 76% appear once; the ten largest clones hold about a fifth. The sequences come from CD4+ or CD8+ T cells sorted from blood, collected in a trial of the OX40 agonist ivuxolimab. The receptors were gathered from an adult with an advanced solid tumor such as melanoma, head and neck, liver or kidney cancer.

The genes are TRBV10-2 and TRBJ2-4; 13 bases align to TRBD2. The CDR3 contains 16 residues. The V segment lost 6 bases and the J segment 2 bases; nucleotides outside the gene matches: 4. Per the germline V gene, CDR1 is WSHSY and CDR2 is SAAADI. The CDR3 protein is CASRKLAGGSKNIQYF. DNA for the CDR3: TGCGCCAGCAGGAAACTAGCGGGGGGGTCCAAAAACATTCAGTACTTC.

This rearrangement joins TRBV4-2 to TRBJ1-4; 8 bases fit TRBD1. V shed 1 base, J shed 7 bases, and the junction held 5 bases outside the gene matches. This CDR3 contains 15 residues. The germline CDR1 and CDR2 sequences are LGHNA and YNFKEQ. The DNA for the CDR3 is TGTGCCAGCAGCCAAGCGGGACAGGCAACTGAAAAACTGTTTTTT. Translated: CASSQAGQATEKLFF.

This CDR3 reads CASSLVRGPVEAFF. The DNA of the CDR3 is TGTGCCAGCAGCTTAGTGAGGGGGCCAGTGGAAGCTTTCTTT. J is TRBJ1-1 and V is TRBV11-2; 7 positions match TRBD1. CDR1 is SGHAT and CDR2 is FQNNGV in the germline V gene. The CDR3 loop spans 14 amino acids. The J segment lost 8 bases and the V segment lost 1 base, leaving 7 bases of the junction unmatched.

The chain recombines TRBV7-3 with TRBJ2-1, with 11 bases fitting TRBD2. This CDR3 contains 17 residues. Losses at the gene ends were 5 bases for V and 0 bases for J; bases not matched to a gene: 6. Germline V gene sequence: CDR1 SGHTA, CDR2 FQGTGA. This chain's CDR3 is CASSRKTSGSSYNEQFF. CDR3 DNA sequence: TGTGCCAGCAGCAGAAAAACTAGCGGGAGCTCCTACAATGAGCAGTTCTTC.

The rearrangement joins TRBV6-1 to TRBJ2-2; maybe TRBD2 (6 bases). The V gene's germline CDR1 is MNHNS and CDR2 SASEGT. V lost 2 bases, J lost 6 bases, and 10 bases lay in between. This CDR3 has 14 amino acids. CDR3 nucleotide sequence: TGTGCCAGCAGTGAACCGGGACTGTCCGGGGAGCTGTTTTTT. Translation gives CASSEPGLSGELFF.

This sequence joins TRBV28 and TRBJ2-7; no reliable D call. CDR1 and CDR2 from the germline V gene are MDHEN and SYDVKM. V gave up 6 bases and J gave up 3 bases, with 9 bases separating them. This CDR3 spans 12 amino acids. The CDR3 protein is CASSPSGYEQYF. The CDR3 bases are TGTGCCAGCAGCCCTAGTGGCTACGAGCAGTACTTC. Based on the CDR3 plus reference TRBV28 and TRBJ2-7, the full variable domain is DVKVTQSSRYLVKRTGEKVFLECVQDMDHENMFWYRQDPGLGLRLIYFSYDVKMKEKGDIPEGYSVSREKKERFSLILESASTNQTSMYLCASSPSGYEQYFGPGTRLTVT.

The genes are TRBV12-5 and TRBJ2-1, with TRBD1 as a possible D gene (6 bases). Germline V CDR1 and CDR2: LGHNT, FRNRAP. Trimming left V 2 bases short and J 6 bases short, with 17 bases between. The CDR3 contains 16 residues. Here the CDR3 reads CASGLTLGQAVNEQFF. The CDR3 bases are TGTGCTAGTGGTTTGACCCTGGGACAAGCCGTCAATGAGCAGTTCTTC.

This clone was observed a single time. The J gene is TRBJ2-2, the V gene TRBV2; possibly TRBD2 for D (6 bases). Germline loops: CDR1 SNHLY, CDR2 FYNNEI. The germline V and J ends were trimmed by 2 bases and 13 bases, with 11 bases remaining between them. The CDR3 contains 12 residues. CDR3 residues: CASSETQGGLFF. The CDR3 DNA reads TGTGCCAGCAGTGAAACCCAGGGAGGGCTGTTTTTT.

The V call is TRBV11-2, the J call TRBJ2-7, with D perhaps being TRBD1 or TRBD2 (6 bases each). V dropped 6 bases and J dropped 5 bases, with 17 bases sitting between them. The CDR3 contains 14 residues. Germline-derived CDR1 and CDR2 are SGHAT and FQNNGV. The CDR3 is CASRLSPGADEQYF. The DNA for the CDR3 is TGTGCCAGCAGGTTGTCCCCGGGGGCAGACGAGCAGTACTTC.

A note on this clone: At the DNA level, this CDR3 is encoded by other sequences in the same sample as well. This chain joins TRBV19 and TRBJ1-1; 11 nucleotides agree with TRBD1. Germline trimming cut 3 bases from V and 4 bases from J; bases unmatched to any gene: 7. The CDR3 is made up of 16 amino acids. Germline-derived CDR1 and CDR2 are LNHDA and SQIVND (reference sequence). The CDR3 reads CASSITGTGGRTEAFF. CDR3 nucleotides: TGTGCCAGTAGTATTACCGGGACAGGGGGACGCACTGAAGCTTTCTTT. Complete variable domain (other parts from reference TRBV19 and TRBJ1-1): DGGITQSPKYLFRKEGQNVTLSCEQNLNHDAMYWYRQDPGQGLRLIYYSQIVNDFQKGDIAEGYSVSREKKESFPLTVTSAQKNPTAFYLCASSITGTGGRTEAFFGQGTRLTVV.

Only a few counts were recorded for this clone. With a much larger clone just one base away, this may be a read error. The chain couples TRBV7-9 to TRBJ2-7; tentative D call: TRBD2 (7 bases). The CDR3 is 16 amino acids. Germline-derived CDR1 and CDR2 are SEHNR and FQNEAQ (reference sequence). Trimming removed 3 bases from V and 2 bases from J, with 17 bases in between. CDR3: CASSLGRGGGTYEQYF. For the CDR3, the DNA is TGTGCCAGCAGCTTGGGTCGGGGCGGGGGCACCTACGAGCAGTACTTC.

The chain recombines TRBV5-1 with TRBJ1-1; D remains ambiguous. Germline CDR1 and CDR2: SGHRS and YFSETQ. The length of the CDR3 is 15 residues. V dropped 0 bases and J dropped 0 bases, with 9 bases sitting between them. Here the CDR3 reads CASSLDSIMNTEAFF. Written as DNA, the CDR3 is TGCGCCAGCAGCTTGGACAGTATAATGAACACTGAAGCTTTCTTT.

CDR3 coding DNA: TGTGCCAGTAGGATCGACGGGACTCCTCTATACGAGCAGTACTTC. Protein: CASRIDGTPLYEQYF. The rearrangement joins TRBV19 to TRBJ2-7; a weak D match, TRBD2 (6 bases). CDR3 length: 15 residues. V was pared by 6 bases and J by 4 bases, with 19 bases between. The germline gives CDR1 LNHDA, CDR2 SQIVND (reference sequence). The variable domain in full, with the rest retrieved from reference TRBV19 and TRBJ2-7, is DGGITQSPKYLFRKEGQNVTLSCEQNLNHDAMYWYRQDPGQGLRLIYYSQIVNDFQKGDIAEGYSVSREKKESFPLTVTSAQKNPTAFYLCASRIDGTPLYEQYFGPGTRLTVT.

The chain combines TRBV28 with TRBJ2-3; TRBD2 matches 7 bases. The CDR3 length is 14 residues. Trimming removed 4 bases from V and 7 bases from J; junction bases left unmatched: 8. Per germline, CDR1 MDHEN and CDR2 SYDVKM. The CDR3 is CASSSPRTRHTQYF. The DNA for the CDR3 is TGTGCCAGCAGTTCCCCCCGGACTAGGCATACGCAGTATTTT.

This rearrangement joins TRBV5-1 to TRBJ2-2, with D possibly TRBD1 on 5 matching bases. V gave up 0 bases and J gave up 0 bases, with 12 bases separating them. The CDR3 contains 17 residues. Germline CDR1 SGHRS, CDR2 YFSETQ. The chain's CDR3 is CASSLVAGHANTGELFF. The DNA of the CDR3 is TGCGCCAGCAGCTTGGTAGCTGGACACGCGAACACCGGGGAGCTGTTTTTT.

The V and J genes are TRBV11-2 and TRBJ2-3; possibly TRBD1 for D (5 bases). V lost 6 bases to trimming and J lost 6 bases, with 13 bases between them. Germline CDR1 and CDR2: SGHAT and FQNNGV. The length of the CDR3 is 13 residues. The CDR3 coding sequence is TGTGCCAGCAGAGGGGCTGTCTCGGATACGCAGTATTTT. This codes for CASRGAVSDTQYF.

The CDR3 is CASSAYYDSTDTQYF. CDR3 nucleotides: TGTGCCAGCAGTGCTTACTACGACAGCACAGATACGCAGTATTTT. V and J are TRBV6-1 and TRBJ2-3; D is uncertain. The CDR3 loop spans 15 amino acids. Germline CDR1 reads MNHNS; CDR2 reads SASEGT. V lost 4 bases and J lost 0, with 11 bases in between.